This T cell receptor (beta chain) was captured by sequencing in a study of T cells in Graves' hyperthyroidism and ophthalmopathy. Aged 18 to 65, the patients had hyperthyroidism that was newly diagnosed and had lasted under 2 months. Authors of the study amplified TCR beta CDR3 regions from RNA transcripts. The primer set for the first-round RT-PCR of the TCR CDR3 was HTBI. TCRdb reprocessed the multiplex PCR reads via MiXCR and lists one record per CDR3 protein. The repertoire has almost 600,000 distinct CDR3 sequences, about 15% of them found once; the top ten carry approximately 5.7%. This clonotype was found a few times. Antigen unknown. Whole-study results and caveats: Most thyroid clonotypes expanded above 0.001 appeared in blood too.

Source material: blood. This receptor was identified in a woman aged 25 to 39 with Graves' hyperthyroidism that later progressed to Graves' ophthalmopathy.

Here the CDR3 DNA reads TGTGCCAGCAGCCCAACCGGACAGCTAAGCTCTGGAAACACCATATATTTT. Translated: CASSPTGQLSSGNTIYF. The chain employs TRBV11-3 and TRBJ1-3; a weak D match, TRBD1 (6 bases). Germline CDR1 reads SGHNT; CDR2 reads YENEEA. The CDR3 totals 17 residues. Deletions cut 5 bases from V and 0 bases from J, with 17 bases between.